The rows below give T cell receptor beta chains drawn from one sample of a study of tumor-infiltrating lymphocytes in primary liver carcinoma. TCRdb called the multiplex PCR reads again in MiXCR, with one record for every CDR3 protein. The data show around 100,000 distinct CDR3 sequences, approximately 68% seen once. Source material: liver tumor tissue from sampling region 5. The receptors were gathered from a woman in her sixties with primary liver carcinoma and hepatitis B virus infection. CDR3s include the opening cysteine and the closing phenylalanine or tryptophan. A D gene is named only where the DNA matches it firmly. Clone size is stated in some rows and not others, as once, few, many or a class when expanded.

J gene	clone size	V gene	D gene	CDR3 protein	CDR3 DNA
TRBJ1-2	few	TRBV28	NA	CASSILVTANYGYTF	TGTGCCAGCAGTATTCTTGTGACGGCGAACTATGGCTACACCTTC
TRBJ2-1	NA	TRBV29-1	TRBD2	CGVEDLGTSDSYNEQFF	TGCGGCGTTGAAGACCTCGGGACTAGCGACTCCTACAATGAGCAGTTCTTC
TRBJ2-7	many	TRBV28	TRBD2	CASTPGGVPLYEQYF	TGTGCCAGCACTCCCGGGGGGGTCCCTCTCTACGAGCAGTACTTC
TRBJ1-4	NA	TRBV2	NA	CASRAATTLDEKLFF	TGTGCCAGCAGGGCCGCCACCACACTTGATGAAAAACTGTTTTTT
TRBJ2-1	once	TRBV24-1	TRBD2	CATSVGTSGTLYDEQFF	TGTGCCACCAGTGTTGGGACCAGCGGGACGCTTTACGATGAGCAGTTCTTC
TRBJ2-7	NA	TRBV2	TRBD2	CAISLSVGGEQYF	TGTGCCATAAGTCTTTCGGTCGGGGGGGAGCAGTACTTC
TRBJ1-2	NA	TRBV6-1	NA	CASSLQSGGRGYIF	TGTGCCAGCAGTCTGCAGTCCGGGGGTCGGGGCTACATCTTC
TRBJ1-2	NA	TRBV14	NA	CTSSPKQTEYYGYTF	TGTACCAGCAGCCCAAAACAGACAGAGTACTACGGCTACACCTTC
TRBJ2-2	NA	TRBV12-5	NA	CASTNSGRSTGKLFF	TGTGCTAGTACAAACTCGGGACGGAGCACCGGGAAGCTGTTTTTT
TRBJ2-5	NA	TRBV7-9	NA	CASSFQPVSQETQYF	TGTGCCAGCAGCTTCCAACCCGTGAGTCAAGAGACCCAGTACTTC